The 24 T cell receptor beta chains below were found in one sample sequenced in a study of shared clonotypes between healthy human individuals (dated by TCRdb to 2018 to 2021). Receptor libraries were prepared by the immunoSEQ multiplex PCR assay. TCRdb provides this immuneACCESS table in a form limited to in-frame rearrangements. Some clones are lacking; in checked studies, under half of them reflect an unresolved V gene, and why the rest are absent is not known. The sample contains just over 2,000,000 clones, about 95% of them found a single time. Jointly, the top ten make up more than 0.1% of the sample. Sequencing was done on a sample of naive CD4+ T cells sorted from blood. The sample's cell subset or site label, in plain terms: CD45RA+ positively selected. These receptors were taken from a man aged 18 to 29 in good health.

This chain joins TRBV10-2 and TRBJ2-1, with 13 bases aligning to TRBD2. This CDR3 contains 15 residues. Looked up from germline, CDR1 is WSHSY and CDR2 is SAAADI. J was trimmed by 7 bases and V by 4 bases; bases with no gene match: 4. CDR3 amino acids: CASSAGLAGVNEQFF. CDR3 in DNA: TGCGCCAGCAGTGCCGGACTAGCGGGAGTTAATGAGCAGTTCTTC.

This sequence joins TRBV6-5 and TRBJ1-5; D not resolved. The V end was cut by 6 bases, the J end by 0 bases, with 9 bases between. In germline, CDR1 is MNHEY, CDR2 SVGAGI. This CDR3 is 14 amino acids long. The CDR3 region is CASRGSNSNQPQHF. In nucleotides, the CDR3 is TGTGCCAGCAGGGGCAGCAATAGCAATCAGCCCCAGCATTTT.

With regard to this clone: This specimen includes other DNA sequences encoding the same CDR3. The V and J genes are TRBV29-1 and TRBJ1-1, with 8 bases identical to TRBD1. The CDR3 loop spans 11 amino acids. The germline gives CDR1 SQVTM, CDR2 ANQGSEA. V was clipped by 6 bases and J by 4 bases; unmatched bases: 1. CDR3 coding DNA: TGCAGCGTAGACAGGGGCACTGAAGCTTTCTTT. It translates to CSVDRGTEAFF.

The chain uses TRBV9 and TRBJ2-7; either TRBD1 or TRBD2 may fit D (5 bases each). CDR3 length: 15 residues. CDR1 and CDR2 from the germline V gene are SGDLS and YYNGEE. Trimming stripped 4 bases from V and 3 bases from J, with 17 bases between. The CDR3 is CASSPPSGRDYEQYF. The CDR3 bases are TGTGCCAGCAGCCCCCCTTCGGGACGCGACTACGAGCAGTACTTC.

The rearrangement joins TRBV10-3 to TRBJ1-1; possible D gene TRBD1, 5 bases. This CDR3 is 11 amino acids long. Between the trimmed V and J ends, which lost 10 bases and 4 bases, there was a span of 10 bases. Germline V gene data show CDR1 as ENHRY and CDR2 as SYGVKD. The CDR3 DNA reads TGTGCCAGCAGGGAGGCCACTGAAGCTTTCTTT. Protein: CASREATEAFF.

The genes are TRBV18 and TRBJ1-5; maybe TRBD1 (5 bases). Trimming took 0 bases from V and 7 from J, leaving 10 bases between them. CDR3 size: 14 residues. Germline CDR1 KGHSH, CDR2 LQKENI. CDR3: CASSPPGLRQPQHF. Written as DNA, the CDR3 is TGTGCCAGCTCACCACCGGGGCTAAGGCAGCCCCAGCATTTT.

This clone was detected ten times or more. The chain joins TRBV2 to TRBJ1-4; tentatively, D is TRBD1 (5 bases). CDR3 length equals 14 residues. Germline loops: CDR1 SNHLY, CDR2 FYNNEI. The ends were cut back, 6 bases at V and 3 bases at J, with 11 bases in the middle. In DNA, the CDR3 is TGTGCCAGCAGGCGTTGGGGGGCTAATGAAAAACTGTTTTTT. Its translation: CASRRWGANEKLFF.

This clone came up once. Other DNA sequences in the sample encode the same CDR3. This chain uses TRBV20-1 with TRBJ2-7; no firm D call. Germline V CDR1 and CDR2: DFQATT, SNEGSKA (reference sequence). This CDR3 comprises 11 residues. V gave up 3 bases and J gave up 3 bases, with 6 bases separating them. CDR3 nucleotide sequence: TGCAGTGCTAGTCTCGGCTACGAGCAGTACTTC. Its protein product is CSASLGYEQYF.

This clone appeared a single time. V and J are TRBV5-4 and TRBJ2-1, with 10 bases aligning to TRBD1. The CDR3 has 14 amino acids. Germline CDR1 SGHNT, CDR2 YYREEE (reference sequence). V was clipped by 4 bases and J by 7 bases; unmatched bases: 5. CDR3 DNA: TGTGCCAGCAGCCCAAGACAGGGGGCAAATGAGCAGTTCTTC. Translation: CASSPRQGANEQFF. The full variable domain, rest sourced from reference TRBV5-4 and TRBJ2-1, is ETGVTQSPTHLIKTRGQQVTLRCSSQSGHNTVSWYQQALGQGPQFIFQYYREEENGRGNFPPRFSGLQFPNYSSELNVNALELDDSALYLCASSPRQGANEQFFGPGTRLTVL.

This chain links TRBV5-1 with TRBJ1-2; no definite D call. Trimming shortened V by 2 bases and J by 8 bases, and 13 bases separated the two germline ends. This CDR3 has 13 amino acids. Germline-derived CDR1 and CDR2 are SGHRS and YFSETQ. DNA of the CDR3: TGCGCCAGCAGCTTTGAACCAGTGGGGGGCTACACCTTC. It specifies CASSFEPVGGYTF.

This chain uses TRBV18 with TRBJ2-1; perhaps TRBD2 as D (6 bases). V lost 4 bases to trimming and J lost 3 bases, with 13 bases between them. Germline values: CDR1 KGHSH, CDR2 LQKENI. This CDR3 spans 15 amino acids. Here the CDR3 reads CASSLRLEVYNEQFF. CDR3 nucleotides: TGTGCCAGCTCACTGCGACTAGAAGTCTACAATGAGCAGTTCTTC. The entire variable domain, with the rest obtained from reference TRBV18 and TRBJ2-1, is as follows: NAGVMQNPRHLVRRRGQEARLRCSPMKGHSHVYWYRQLPEEGLKFMVYLQKENIIDESGMPKERFSAEFPKEGPSILRIQQVVRGDSAAYFCASSLRLEVYNEQFFGPGTRLTVL.

The CDR3, as DNA: TGTGCCAGCAGCCGAGGGGAGTACATGAACACTGAAGCTTTCTTT. As protein: CASSRGEYMNTEAFF. The V and J genes are TRBV11-2 and TRBJ1-1; maybe TRBD1 (5 bases). CDR3 size: 15 residues. V was trimmed by 5 bases and J by 0 bases, leaving 13 bases between them. Germline V lookup: CDR1 SGHAT, CDR2 FQNNGV.

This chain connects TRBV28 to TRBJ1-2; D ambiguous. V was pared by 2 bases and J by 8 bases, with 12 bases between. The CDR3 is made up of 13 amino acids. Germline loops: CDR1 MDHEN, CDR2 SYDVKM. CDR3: CASSLIVGSGYTF. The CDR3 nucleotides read TGTGCCAGCAGTTTAATAGTAGGAAGCGGCTACACCTTC.

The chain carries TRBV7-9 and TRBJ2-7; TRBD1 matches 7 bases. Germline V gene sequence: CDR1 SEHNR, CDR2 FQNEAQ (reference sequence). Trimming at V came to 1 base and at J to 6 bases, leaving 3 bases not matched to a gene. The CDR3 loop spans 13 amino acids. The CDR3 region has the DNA TGTGCCAGCAGCTTAGTGACAGGGAGCGAGCAGTACTTC. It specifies CASSLVTGSEQYF.

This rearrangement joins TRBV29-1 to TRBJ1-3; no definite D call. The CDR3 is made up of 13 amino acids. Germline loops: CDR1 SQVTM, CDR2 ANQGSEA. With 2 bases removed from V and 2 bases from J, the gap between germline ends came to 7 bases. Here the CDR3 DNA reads TGCAGCGTTGAACGAGGAGCTGGAAACACCATATATTTT. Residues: CSVERGAGNTIYF.

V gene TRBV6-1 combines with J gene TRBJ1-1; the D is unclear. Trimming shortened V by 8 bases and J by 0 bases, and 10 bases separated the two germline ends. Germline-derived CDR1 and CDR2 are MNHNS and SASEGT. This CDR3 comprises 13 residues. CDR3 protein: CASFRQLNTEAFF. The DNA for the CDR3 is TGTGCCAGCTTTCGGCAGTTGAACACTGAAGCTTTCTTT.

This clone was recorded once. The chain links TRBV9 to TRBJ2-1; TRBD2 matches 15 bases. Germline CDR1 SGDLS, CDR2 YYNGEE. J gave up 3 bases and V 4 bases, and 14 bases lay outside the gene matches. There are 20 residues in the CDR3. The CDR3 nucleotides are TGTGCCAGCAGCCCCCGACCCCCGGGACTAGCGGGAGGTTACTACAATGAGCAGTTCTTC. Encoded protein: CASSPRPPGLAGGYYNEQFF. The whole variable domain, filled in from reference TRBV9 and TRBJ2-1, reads DSGVTQTPKHLITATGQRVTLRCSPRSGDLSVYWYQQSLDQGLQFLIQYYNGEERAKGNILERFSAQQFPDLHSELNLSSLELGDSALYFCASSPRPPGLAGGYYNEQFFGPGTRLTVL.

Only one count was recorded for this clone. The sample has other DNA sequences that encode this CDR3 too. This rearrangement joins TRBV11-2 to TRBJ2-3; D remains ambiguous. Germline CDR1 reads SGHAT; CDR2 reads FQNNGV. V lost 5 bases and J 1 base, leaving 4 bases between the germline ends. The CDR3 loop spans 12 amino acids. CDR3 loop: CASSLRTDTQYF. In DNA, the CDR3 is TGTGCCAGCAGCCTACGCACAGATACGCAGTATTTT.

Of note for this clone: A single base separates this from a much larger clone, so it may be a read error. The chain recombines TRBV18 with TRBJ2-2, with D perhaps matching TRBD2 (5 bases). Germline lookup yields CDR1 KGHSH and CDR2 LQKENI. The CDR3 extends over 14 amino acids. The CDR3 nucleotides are TGTGCCAGCTCACCCCCCGCTCAAACCGGGGAGCCGTTTTTT. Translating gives CASSPPAQTGEPFF. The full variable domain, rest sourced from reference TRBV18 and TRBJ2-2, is NAGVMQNPRHLVRRRGQEARLRCSPMKGHSHVYWYRQLPEEGLKFMVYLQKENIIDESGMPKERFSAEFPKEGPSILRIQQVVRGDSAAYFCASSPPAQTGEPFFGEGSRLTVL.

In DNA, the CDR3 is TGTGCCAGCAGCCCGACAGGGTTCGGAGAGACCCAGTACTTC. This sequence encodes CASSPTGFGETQYF. The genes are TRBV5-4 and TRBJ2-5; 7 positions match TRBD1. The CDR3 length is 14 residues. Germline trimming cut 4 bases from V and 4 bases from J; bases unmatched to any gene: 7. Looked up from germline, CDR1 is SGHNT and CDR2 is YYREEE (reference sequence).

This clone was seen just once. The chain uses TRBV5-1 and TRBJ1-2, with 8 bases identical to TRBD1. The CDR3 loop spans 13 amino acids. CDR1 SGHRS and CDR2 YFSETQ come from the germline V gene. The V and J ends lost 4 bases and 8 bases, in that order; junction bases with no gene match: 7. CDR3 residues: CASSPGQGRGYTF. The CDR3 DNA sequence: TGCGCCAGCAGCCCCGGACAGGGACGAGGCTACACCTTC. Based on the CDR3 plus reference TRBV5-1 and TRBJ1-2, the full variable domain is KAGVTQTPRYLIKTRGQQVTLSCSPISGHRSVSWYQQTPGQGLQFLFEYFSETQRNKGNFPGRFSGRQFSNSRSEMNVSTLELGDSALYLCASSPGQGRGYTFGSGTRLTVV.

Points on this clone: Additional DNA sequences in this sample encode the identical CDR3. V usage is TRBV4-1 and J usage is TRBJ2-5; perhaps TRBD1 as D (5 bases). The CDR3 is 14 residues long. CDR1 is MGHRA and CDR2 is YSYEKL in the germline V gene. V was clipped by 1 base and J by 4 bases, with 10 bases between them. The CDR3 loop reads CASSQVRGVETQYF. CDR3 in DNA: TGCGCCAGCAGCCAAGTTAGGGGCGTAGAGACCCAGTACTTC.

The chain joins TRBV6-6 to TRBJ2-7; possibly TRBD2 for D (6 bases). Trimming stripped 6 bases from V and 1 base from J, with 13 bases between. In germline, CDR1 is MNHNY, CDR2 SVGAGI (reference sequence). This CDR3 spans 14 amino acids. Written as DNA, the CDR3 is TGTGCCAGCAGGCGGGGCGGGGAATCCTACGAGCAGTACTTC. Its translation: CASRRGGESYEQYF.

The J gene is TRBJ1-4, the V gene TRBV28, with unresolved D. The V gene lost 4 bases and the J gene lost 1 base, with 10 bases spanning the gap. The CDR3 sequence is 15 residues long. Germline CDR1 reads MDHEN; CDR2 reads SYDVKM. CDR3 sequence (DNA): TGTGCCAGCAGTTCACTACACAAAACTAATGAAAAACTGTTTTTT. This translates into CASSSLHKTNEKLFF.